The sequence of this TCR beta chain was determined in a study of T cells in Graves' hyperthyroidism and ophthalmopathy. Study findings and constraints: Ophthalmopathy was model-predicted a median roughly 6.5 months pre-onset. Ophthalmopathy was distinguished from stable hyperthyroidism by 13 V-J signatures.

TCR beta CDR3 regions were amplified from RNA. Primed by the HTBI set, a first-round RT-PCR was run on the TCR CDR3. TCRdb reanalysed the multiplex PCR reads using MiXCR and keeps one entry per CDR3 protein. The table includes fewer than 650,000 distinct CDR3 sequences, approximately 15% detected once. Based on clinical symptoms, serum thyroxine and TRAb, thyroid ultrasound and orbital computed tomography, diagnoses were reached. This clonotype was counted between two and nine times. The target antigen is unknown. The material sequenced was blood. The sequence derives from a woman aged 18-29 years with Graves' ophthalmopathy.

CDR3 amino acids: CASSLALEESGRAYEQYF. CDR3 in DNA: TGTGCCAGCAGCTTAGCGTTAGAAGAGTCAGGGAGGGCCTACGAGCAGTACTTC. The chain couples TRBV11-2 to TRBJ2-7; 7 nucleotides line up with TRBD2. The CDR3 spans 18 residues. The germline V gene encodes CDR1 SGHAT and CDR2 FQNNGV. V dropped 1 base and J dropped 2; count of bases not matched to a gene: 14.